This T cell receptor (beta chain) was observed in a study of CD8+ T cells in alopecia areata. The V and J ends lost 8 bases and 9 bases, in that order; junction bases with no gene match: 18. This CDR3 comprises 16 residues. From germline, CDR1 is SQVTM and CDR2 ANQGSEA. Extracted from the samples, RNA was reverse transcribed into cDNA to serve as the sequencing template. Some clones are missing from TCRdb's copy, which holds only in-frame ones; the method was immunoSEQ multiplex PCR. The repertoire holds 100,000 to 150,000 clones, with about 50% as singletons. Input material: NKG2D-low CD8+ T cells sorted from blood. The rearrangement joins TRBV29-1 to TRBJ2-1; TRBD2 aligns across 11 bases. This receptor was obtained from a human donor with alopecia areata. The CDR3 here is CSSRGGLAVPRGEQFF. As DNA, the CDR3 is TGCAGCTCACGAGGGGGACTAGCGGTGCCGAGGGGTGAGCAGTTCTTC.